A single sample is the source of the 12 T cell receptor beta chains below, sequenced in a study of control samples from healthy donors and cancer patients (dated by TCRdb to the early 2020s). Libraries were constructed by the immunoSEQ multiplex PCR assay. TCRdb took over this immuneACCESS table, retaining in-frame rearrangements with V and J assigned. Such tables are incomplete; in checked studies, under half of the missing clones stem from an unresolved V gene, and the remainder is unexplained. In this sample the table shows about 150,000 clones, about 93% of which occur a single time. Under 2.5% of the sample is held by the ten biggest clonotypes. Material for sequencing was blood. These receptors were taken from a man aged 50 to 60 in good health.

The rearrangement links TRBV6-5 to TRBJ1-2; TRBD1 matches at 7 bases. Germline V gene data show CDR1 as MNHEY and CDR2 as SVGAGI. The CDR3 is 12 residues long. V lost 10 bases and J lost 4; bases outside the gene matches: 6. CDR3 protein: CATSGDSYGYTF. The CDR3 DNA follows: TGTGCCACCAGCGGGGACAGCTATGGCTACACCTTC.

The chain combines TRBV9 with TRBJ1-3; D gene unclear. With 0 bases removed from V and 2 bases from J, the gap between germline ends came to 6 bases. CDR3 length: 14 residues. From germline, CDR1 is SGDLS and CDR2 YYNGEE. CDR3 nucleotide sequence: TGTGCCAGCAGCGTAGGGGGTGCTGGAAACACCATATATTTT. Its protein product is CASSVGGAGNTIYF.

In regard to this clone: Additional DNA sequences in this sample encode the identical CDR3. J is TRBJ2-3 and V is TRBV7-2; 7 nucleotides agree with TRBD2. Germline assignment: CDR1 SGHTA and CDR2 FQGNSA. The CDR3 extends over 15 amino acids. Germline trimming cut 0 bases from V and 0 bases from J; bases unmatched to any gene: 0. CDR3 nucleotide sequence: TGTGCCAGCAGCTTAGCGGGAGGGAGCACAGATACGCAGTATTTT. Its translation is CASSLAGGSTDTQYF. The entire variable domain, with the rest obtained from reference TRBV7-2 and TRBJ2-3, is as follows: GAGVSQSPSNKVTEKGKDVELRCDPISGHTALYWYRQSLGQGLEFLIYFQGNSAPDKSGLPSDRFSAERTGGSVSTLTIQRTQQEDSAVYLCASSLAGGSTDTQYFGPGTRLTVL.

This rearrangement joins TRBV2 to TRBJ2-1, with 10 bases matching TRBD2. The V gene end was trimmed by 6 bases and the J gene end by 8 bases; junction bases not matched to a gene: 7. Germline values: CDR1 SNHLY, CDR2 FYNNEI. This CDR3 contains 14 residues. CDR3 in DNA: TGTGCCAGCAGGGTAGCGGGAGGTTGGGATGAGCAGTTCTTC. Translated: CASRVAGGWDEQFF.

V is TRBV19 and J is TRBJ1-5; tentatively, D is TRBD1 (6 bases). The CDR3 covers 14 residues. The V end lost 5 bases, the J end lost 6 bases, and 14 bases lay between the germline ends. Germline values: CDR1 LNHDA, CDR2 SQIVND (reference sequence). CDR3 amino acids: CASSPQQGSQPQHF. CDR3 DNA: TGTGCCAGTAGTCCTCAGCAGGGGAGTCAGCCCCAGCATTTT.

The chain's CDR3 is CASRKAGGTYEQYF. CDR3 nucleotides: TGTGCCAGCAGGAAAGCGGGAGGAACCTACGAGCAGTACTTC. The V call is TRBV11-1, the J call TRBJ2-7, with 9 bases matching TRBD2. The CDR3 is made up of 14 amino acids. CDR1 is SGHAT and CDR2 is FQDESV in the germline V gene (reference sequence). Trimming took 6 bases from V and 2 from J; bases not matched to a gene: 5. Full variable domain (rest looked up from reference TRBV11-1 and TRBJ2-7): EAEVAQSPRYKITEKSQAVAFWCDPISGHATLYWYRQILGQGPELLVQFQDESVVDDSQLPKDRFSAERLKGVDSTLKIQPAELGDSAMYLCASRKAGGTYEQYFGPGTRLTVT.

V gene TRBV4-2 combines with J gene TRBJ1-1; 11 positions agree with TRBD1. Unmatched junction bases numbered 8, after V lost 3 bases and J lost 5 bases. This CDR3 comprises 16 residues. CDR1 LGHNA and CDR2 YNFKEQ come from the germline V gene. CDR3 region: CASSHIPGQGGTEAFF. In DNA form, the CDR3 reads TGTGCCAGCAGCCACATCCCGGGACAGGGGGGGACTGAAGCTTTCTTT.

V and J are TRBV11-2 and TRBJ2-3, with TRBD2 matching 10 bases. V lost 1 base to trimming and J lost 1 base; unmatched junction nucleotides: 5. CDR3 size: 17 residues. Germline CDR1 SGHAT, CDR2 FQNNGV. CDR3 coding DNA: TGTGCCAGCAGCTTAGCCTTAGCGGGAGGAGGCACAGATACGCAGTATTTT. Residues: CASSLALAGGGTDTQYF. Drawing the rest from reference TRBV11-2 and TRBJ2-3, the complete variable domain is EAGVAQSPRYKIIEKRQSVAFWCNPISGHATLYWYQQILGQGPKLLIQFQNNGVVDDSQLPKDRFSAERLKGVDSTLKIQPAKLEDSAVYLCASSLALAGGGTDTQYFGPGTRLTVL.

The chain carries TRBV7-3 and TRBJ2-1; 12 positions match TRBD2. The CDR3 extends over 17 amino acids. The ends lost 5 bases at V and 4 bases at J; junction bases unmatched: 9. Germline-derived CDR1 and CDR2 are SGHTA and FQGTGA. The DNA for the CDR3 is TGTGCCAGCAGCCCAGTCCATACTAGCGGGAGGTACAATGAGCAGTTCTTC. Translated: CASSPVHTSGRYNEQFF.

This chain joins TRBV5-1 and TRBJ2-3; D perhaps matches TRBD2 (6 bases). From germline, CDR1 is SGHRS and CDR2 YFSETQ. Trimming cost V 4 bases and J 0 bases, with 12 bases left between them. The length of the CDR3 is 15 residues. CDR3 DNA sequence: TGCGCCAGCAGCGGGACGGGAGTTAGCACAGATACGCAGTATTTT. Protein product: CASSGTGVSTDTQYF. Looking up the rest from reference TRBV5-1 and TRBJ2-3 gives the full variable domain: KAGVTQTPRYLIKTRGQQVTLSCSPISGHRSVSWYQQTPGQGLQFLFEYFSETQRNKGNFPGRFSGRQFSNSRSEMNVSTLELGDSALYLCASSGTGVSTDTQYFGPGTRLTVL.

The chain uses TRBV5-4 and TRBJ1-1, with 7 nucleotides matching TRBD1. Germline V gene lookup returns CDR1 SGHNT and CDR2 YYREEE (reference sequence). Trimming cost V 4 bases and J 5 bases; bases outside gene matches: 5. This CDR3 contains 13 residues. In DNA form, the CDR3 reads TGTGCCAGCAGCCAGACAGGGAGGACTGAAGCTTTCTTT. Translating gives CASSQTGRTEAFF.

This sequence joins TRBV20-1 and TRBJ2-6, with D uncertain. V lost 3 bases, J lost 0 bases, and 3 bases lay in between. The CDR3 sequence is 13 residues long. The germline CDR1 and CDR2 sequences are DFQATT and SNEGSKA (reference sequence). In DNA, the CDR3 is TGCAGTGCTAGTAGCTCTGGGGCCAACGTCCTGACTTTC. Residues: CSASSSGANVLTF.